A selection of T cell receptor beta chains follows, all from one sample in a study of shared clonotypes between healthy human individuals. Produced via immunoSEQ multiplex PCR; TCRdb's table is partial and in-frame only. The table has 2.3 million or so clones, approximately 95% seen once. The sequencing sample was made of naive CD4+ T cells from PBMCs. These receptors all stem from a man younger than 35 in good health. Some clones in this sample may be carry-over from other donors' samples. Each CDR3 is given with its conserved first and last residue. A D gene is named only where the DNA matches it firmly. Rows may omit the clone size; those that give it use once, few, many or a size class.

CDR3,DNA,size,J,V,D
CASSLGSADWGGYTF,TGCGCCAGCAGCTTGGGTTCCGCCGATTGGGGTGGCTACACCTTC,NA,TRBJ1-2,TRBV5-1,NA
CASSFRGGLFYEQYF,TGTGCCAGCAGTTTTCGTGGGGGGCTCTTTTACGAGCAGTACTTC,NA,TRBJ2-7,TRBV28,NA
CASSPGGRGPSSYEQYF,TGTGCCAGCAGCCCAGGGGGGAGGGGGCCAAGCTCCTACGAGCAGTACTTC,NA,TRBJ2-7,TRBV7-2,NA
CASSFTGLNYGYTF,TGTGCCAGCAGCTTCACAGGGTTGAACTATGGCTACACCTTC,NA,TRBJ1-2,TRBV5-4,NA
CASQSSVQETQYF,TGTGCTAGTCAATCCTCGGTCCAAGAGACCCAGTACTTC,NA,TRBJ2-5,TRBV12-5,NA
CASSVGGSNQPQHF,TGTGCCAGCAGCGTAGGGGGAAGCAATCAGCCCCAGCATTTT,few,TRBJ1-5,TRBV9,NA
CASSRGFNTEAFF,TGCGCCAGCAGCCGGGGGTTTAACACTGAAGCTTTCTTT,NA,TRBJ1-1,TRBV4-1,NA
CAGGRNYNEQFF,TGTGCCGGGGGGCGGAATTACAATGAGCAGTTCTTC,NA,TRBJ2-1,TRBV6-1,NA
CSVWALEDGYTF,TGCAGCGTTTGGGCGTTAGAGGATGGCTACACCTTC,NA,TRBJ1-2,TRBV29-1,NA
CASGAGDRGHEQFF,TGCGCCAGCGGGGCGGGGGATAGAGGACATGAGCAGTTCTTC,NA,TRBJ2-1,TRBV4-3,TRBD2
CATRGNWDTEAFF,TGTGCCACAAGGGGTAACTGGGACACTGAAGCTTTCTTT,once,TRBJ1-1,TRBV2,NA
CASSVGGTSDYEQYF,TGTGCCAGCAGCGTAGGGGGGACTAGCGACTACGAGCAGTACTTC,NA,TRBJ2-7,TRBV9,TRBD2
CSVEEAESSGYTF,TGCAGCGTTGAAGAAGCAGAGAGTAGTGGCTACACCTTC,NA,TRBJ1-2,TRBV29-1,NA
CASSPSRYNEQFF,TGTGCCAGCTCCCCCTCCAGGTACAATGAGCAGTTCTTC,NA,TRBJ2-1,TRBV18,NA
CATSRELGRLRGNEQFF,TGTGCCACCAGCAGAGAATTGGGACGATTGCGCGGCAATGAGCAGTTCTTC,once,TRBJ2-1,TRBV15,NA
CASSLMTGAYEQYF,TGTGCCAGCAGCCTAATGACAGGGGCCTACGAGCAGTACTTC,NA,TRBJ2-7,TRBV28,TRBD1
CASRRAGGVAYEQYF,TGTGCCAGCAGACGAGCGGGAGGGGTGGCCTACGAGCAGTACTTC,NA,TRBJ2-7,TRBV6-6,TRBD2
CASSPLGEPSGTDTQYF,TGTGCCAGCAGCCCGCTGGGTGAGCCGAGTGGAACAGATACGCAGTATTTT,NA,TRBJ2-3,TRBV7-9,NA
CASSIRSSSYNEQFF,TGTGCCAGTAGTATTCGGTCATCTTCCTACAATGAGCAGTTCTTC,NA,TRBJ2-1,TRBV19,NA
CASSLALGKLFF,TGTGCCAGCAGCTTAGCGCTCGGAAAACTGTTTTTT,NA,TRBJ1-4,TRBV7-2,NA
CASSYSGTASNTQYF,TGTGCCAGCAGTTACTCCGGGACAGCATCAAATACGCAGTATTTT,NA,TRBJ2-3,TRBV6-6,TRBD1
CASSLDGVSLMQYF,TGTGCCAGCAGCTTGGATGGCGTTAGCTTGATGCAGTATTTT,NA,TRBJ2-3,TRBV5-4,NA
CASSPGFYNEQFF,TGTGCCAGCTCACCGGGCTTCTACAATGAGCAGTTCTTC,NA,TRBJ2-1,TRBV18,NA
CASLTTAYEQYF,TGTGCCAGCCTTACGACAGCCTACGAGCAGTACTTC,NA,TRBJ2-7,TRBV6-5,NA
CASSPVPGYVSQHF,TGTGCCAGCAGTCCGGTCCCGGGGTATGTTTCCCAGCATTTT,once,TRBJ1-5,TRBV6-5,NA
CASSQTTSEETQYF,TGCGCCAGCAGCCAAACCACTAGCGAGGAGACCCAGTACTTC,NA,TRBJ2-5,TRBV4-1,TRBD2
CASSPGPANYGYTF,TGTGCCAGTAGTCCCGGGCCAGCTAACTATGGCTACACCTTC,NA,TRBJ1-2,TRBV19,NA
CASSTRLGNLYNEQFF,TGTGCCAGCAGTACCAGACTAGGGAACCTGTACAATGAGCAGTTCTTC,NA,TRBJ2-1,TRBV27,NA
CASSFRLADNTGELFF,TGTGCCAGCAGCTTCCGACTAGCGGACAACACCGGGGAGCTGTTTTTT,NA,TRBJ2-2,TRBV7-6,TRBD2
CASSFGTSFPYEQYF,TGTGCCAGCAGTTTCGGGACATCCTTCCCCTACGAGCAGTACTTC,NA,TRBJ2-7,TRBV27,NA
CASSLAPAGGGILFF,TGTGCCAGCAGCTTAGCTCCGGCCGGTGGGGGGATTCTGTTTTTT,NA,TRBJ1-4,TRBV7-2,NA